These 32 T cell receptor beta chains came from one sample sequenced in a study of beta chain features in type 1 diabetes. The study's findings and limits: Shorter TCRB CDR3s, moderately but significantly so, were found in Type 1 diabetes patients in all four CD4+ subsets.

Which antigens these TCRs recognize remains unknown. What was sequenced were expressed TCRB transcripts, since all of the isolated RNA had been reverse transcribed. Libraries were prepared by immunoSEQ multiplex PCR; TCRdb keeps only in-frame clonotypes and omits some of them. Of 640,000 or so clones in the sample, roughly an eighth were seen once. Specimen: naive CD4+ T cells from blood. These receptors were obtained from a man aged 18 to 30 with type 1 diabetes.

The chain joins TRBV11-3 to TRBJ2-6; no firm D call. The CDR3 is 13 residues long. V shed 2 bases and J shed 3 bases, with 2 bases lying between them. Looked up from germline, CDR1 is SGHNT and CDR2 is YENEEA. The CDR3 sequence: CASSLNGANVLTF. As DNA, the CDR3 is TGTGCCAGCAGCTTAAATGGGGCCAACGTCCTGACTTTC.

V gene TRBV14 combines with J gene TRBJ2-7; possibly TRBD2 for D (5 bases). CDR3 length: 13 residues. V dropped 1 base and J dropped 6 bases, with 10 bases sitting between them. The germline V gene encodes CDR1 SGHDN and CDR2 FVKESK. For the CDR3, the DNA is TGTGCCAGCAGCCAAGTCGGAGGAGTCGAGCAGTACTTC. Translated: CASSQVGGVEQYF.

This chain uses TRBV19 with TRBJ1-6; 8 bases are shared with TRBD1. The CDR3 extends over 14 amino acids. The V gene end was trimmed by 6 bases and the J gene end by 12 bases; junction bases not matched to a gene: 10. Germline V CDR1 and CDR2: LNHDA, SQIVND (reference sequence). The CDR3 DNA sequence: TGTGCCAGTAGCCCGGGACAGGACGTGGTACCCCTCCACTTT. Its translation is CASSPGQDVVPLHF.

The chain carries TRBV30 and TRBJ1-5; tentative D call: TRBD1 (5 bases). The CDR3 has 15 residues. Trimming removed 3 bases from V and 6 bases from J, with 18 bases in between. CDR1 GTSNPN and CDR2 SVGIG come from the germline V gene (reference sequence). The CDR3 DNA reads TGTGCCTGGAGCCCCGGGGGGAAGGGTGGTCAGCCCCAGCATTTT. Translation gives CAWSPGGKGGQPQHF.

V and J are TRBV19 and TRBJ1-6, with D possibly being TRBD1 (6 bases). Looked up from germline, CDR1 is LNHDA and CDR2 is SQIVND (reference sequence). Trimming stripped 6 bases from V and 7 bases from J, with 28 bases between. The CDR3 runs to 19 residues. The chain's CDR3 is CASSPRRQQGEGRNSPLHF. CDR3 sequence (DNA): TGTGCCAGTAGCCCCAGGAGGCAACAGGGTGAAGGAAGGAATTCACCCCTCCACTTT.

The chain carries TRBV11-3 and TRBJ2-1, with 7 bases that match TRBD2. Germline V gene data show CDR1 as SGHNT and CDR2 as YENEEA. The CDR3 is 15 amino acids. Trimming cost V 4 bases and J 6 bases; bases outside gene matches: 9. In DNA form, the CDR3 reads TGTGCCAGCAGCTCTCCCAGCGGGGTTACCAATGAGCAGTTCTTC. This gives the protein CASSSPSGVTNEQFF. The full variable domain, in which reference TRBV11-3 and TRBJ2-1 provide the parts outside the CDR3, is EAGVVQSPRYKIIEKKQPVAFWCNPISGHNTLYWYLQNLGQGPELLIRYENEEAVDDSQLPKDRFSAERLKGVDSTLKIQPAELGDSAVYLCASSSPSGVTNEQFFGPGTRLTVL.

J is TRBJ2-7 and V is TRBV19; the D call may be TRBD1 or TRBD2 (5 bases each). Germline assignment: CDR1 LNHDA and CDR2 SQIVND (reference sequence). This CDR3 contains 16 residues. The ends were cut back, 3 bases at V and 0 bases at J, with 15 bases in the middle. CDR3: CASSINGQGSSYEQYF. CDR3 nucleotides: TGTGCCAGTAGTATTAATGGACAAGGGAGCTCCTACGAGCAGTACTTC.

The rearrangement uses TRBV7-9 and TRBJ1-4; D possibly corresponds to TRBD1 (5 bases). Trimming left V 2 bases short and J 7 bases short, with 17 bases between. The length of the CDR3 is 16 residues. The V gene's germline CDR1 is SEHNR and CDR2 FQNEAQ (reference sequence). The CDR3 region has the DNA TGTGCCAGCAGCTTATCAGGCTGGCAGGGAGGTGAAAAACTGTTTTTT. Translating gives CASSLSGWQGGEKLFF.

The rearrangement joins TRBV30 to TRBJ1-2; D is unresolved. With 0 bases removed from V and 4 bases from J, the gap between germline ends came to 12 bases. This CDR3 has 14 residues. CDR1 GTSNPN and CDR2 SVGIG come from the germline V gene (reference sequence). CDR3 amino acids: CAWSVGGNSYGYTF. The CDR3 nucleotides read TGTGCCTGGAGTGTTGGAGGGAACTCCTATGGCTACACCTTC.

The table lists this clone with a few counts. The V gene is TRBV30, the J gene TRBJ1-4; TRBD1 aligns across 7 bases. The CDR3 is made up of 13 amino acids. CDR1 and CDR2 (germline): GTSNPN, SVGIG (reference sequence). The trim removed 2 bases at V and 6 bases at J, leaving 3 bases unmatched. For the CDR3, the DNA is TGTGCCTGGAGTAACAGGGGTCATGAAAAACTGTTTTTT. Translating it yields CAWSNRGHEKLFF. Supplemented by reference TRBV30 and TRBJ1-4, the full variable domain reads SQTIHQWPATLVQPVGSPLSLECTVEGTSNPNLYWYRQAAGRGLQLLFYSVGIGQISSEVPQNLSASRPQDRQFILSSKKLLLSDSGFYLCAWSNRGHEKLFFGSGTQLSVL.

In this sample, this clone turned up a few times. The CDR3 DNA reads TGTGCCAGCAGCCAAGCGGCAGCGCCCTACGAGCAGTACTTC. Residues: CASSQAAAPYEQYF. This chain joins TRBV14 and TRBJ2-7; D is unclear. Trimming removed 1 base from V and 2 bases from J, with 9 bases in between. The CDR3 loop spans 14 amino acids. Germline CDR1 is SGHDN and CDR2 is FVKESK.

On this clone: Other nucleotide sequences from this sample produce the same CDR3. CDR3 DNA sequence: TGCAGCGTTGAAGGCGGCTACACCTTC. Protein product: CSVEGGYTF. The chain links TRBV29-1 to TRBJ1-2; D not certain. V was clipped by 1 base and J by 8 bases, with 2 bases between them. Germline V gene sequence: CDR1 SQVTM, CDR2 ANQGSEA. CDR3 length: 9 amino acids.

The CDR3 loop reads CASSPEGETQYF. DNA for the CDR3: TGTGCCAGCAGCCCGGAGGGAGAGACCCAGTACTTC. J is TRBJ2-5 and V is TRBV14; perhaps TRBD2 as D (6 bases). The CDR3 length is 12 residues. Germline V gives CDR1 SGHDN, CDR2 FVKESK. The germline V and J ends were trimmed by 4 bases and 4 bases, with 7 bases remaining between them.

V usage is TRBV14 and J usage is TRBJ1-4, with D uncertain. The germline V gene has CDR1 SGHDN and CDR2 FVKESK. Trimming stripped 8 bases from V and 5 bases from J, with 6 bases between. The CDR3 spans 11 residues. Here the CDR3 DNA reads TGTGCCAGCGCATCAAATGAAAAACTGTTTTTT. The encoded protein is CASASNEKLFF.

The chain uses TRBV2 and TRBJ1-1, with a weak D call TRBD1 (6 bases). V was clipped by 2 bases and J by 4 bases, with 14 bases between them. CDR3 length equals 15 residues. Germline CDR1 SNHLY, CDR2 FYNNEI. CDR3 nucleotide sequence: TGTGCCAGCAGTGAATTGGAGGGGGAGGTCACTGAAGCTTTCTTT. This translates into CASSELEGEVTEAFF.

V is TRBV5-1 and J is TRBJ1-6; perhaps TRBD1 as D (5 bases). Trimming shortened V by 4 bases and J by 6 bases, and 23 bases separated the two germline ends. CDR1 SGHRS and CDR2 YFSETQ come from the germline V gene. This CDR3 region has 18 residues. The CDR3 is CASSERTASGGANSPLHF. The CDR3 coding sequence is TGCGCCAGCAGCGAAAGGACCGCCTCAGGTGGGGCTAATTCACCCCTCCACTTT.

The chain uses TRBV4-1 and TRBJ1-1; D unresolved. Germline V gene data show CDR1 as MGHRA and CDR2 as YSYEKL. Trimming shortened V by 0 bases and J by 4 bases, and 12 bases separated the two germline ends. This CDR3 region has 15 residues. The CDR3 loop reads CASSQDRVIPTEAFF. The CDR3, as DNA: TGCGCCAGCAGCCAAGATCGTGTTATTCCCACTGAAGCTTTCTTT.

In its sample, this clone was seen once. V usage is TRBV7-2 and J usage is TRBJ1-5, with 8 bases matching TRBD1. The CDR3 spans 16 residues. From germline, CDR1 is SGHTA and CDR2 FQGNSA. V was pared by 3 bases and J by 4 bases, with 8 bases of the junction left unmatched. CDR3 sequence (DNA): TGTGCCAGCAGCTTCAGGGGGCCCTCCTTAAATCAGCCCCAGCATTTT. Its translation: CASSFRGPSLNQPQHF. Complete variable domain (other parts from reference TRBV7-2 and TRBJ1-5): GAGVSQSPSNKVTEKGKDVELRCDPISGHTALYWYRQSLGQGLEFLIYFQGNSAPDKSGLPSDRFSAERTGGSVSTLTIQRTQQEDSAVYLCASSFRGPSLNQPQHFGDGTRLSIL.

The chain recombines TRBV4-2 with TRBJ2-1, with 7 bases aligning to TRBD2. Germline assignment: CDR1 LGHNA and CDR2 YNFKEQ. Unmatched junction bases numbered 11, after V lost 0 bases and J lost 0 bases. The CDR3 contains 19 residues. As DNA, the CDR3 is TGTGCCAGCAGCCAAGAGTCCTGGGCGGGGGACCTCTCCTACAATGAGCAGTTCTTC. This gives the protein CASSQESWAGDLSYNEQFF.

The sample holds many counts of this clone. The sample carries other DNA sequences with the same CDR3. V usage is TRBV30 and J usage is TRBJ1-5; 8 nucleotides agree with TRBD1. This CDR3 contains 13 residues. Germline V gene lookup returns CDR1 GTSNPN and CDR2 SVGIG (reference sequence). V dropped 0 bases and J dropped 5; count of bases not matched to a gene: 0. The CDR3 nucleotides are TGTGCCTGGAGTGTACAGGGGGATCAGCCCCAGCATTTT. Translating it yields CAWSVQGDQPQHF. Full variable domain (remainder filled in from reference TRBV30 and TRBJ1-5): SQTIHQWPATLVQPVGSPLSLECTVEGTSNPNLYWYRQAAGRGLQLLFYSVGIGQISSEVPQNLSASRPQDRQFILSSKKLLLSDSGFYLCAWSVQGDQPQHFGDGTRLSIL.

This clone turned up a few times. V gene TRBV9 combines with J gene TRBJ1-2; D is uncertain. CDR3 length: 17 residues. Trimming stripped 0 bases from V and 5 bases from J, with 20 bases between. Germline CDR1 SGDLS, CDR2 YYNGEE. CDR3: CASSVAPMGSSSYGYTF. The DNA for the CDR3 is TGTGCCAGCAGCGTAGCCCCTATGGGGTCTTCTAGTTATGGCTACACCTTC.

J is TRBJ1-1 and V is TRBV20-1, with D perhaps TRBD1 (5 bases). The germline gives CDR1 DFQATT, CDR2 SNEGSKA (reference sequence). CDR3 length: 11 residues. The ends were cut back, 6 bases at V and 6 bases at J, with 11 bases in the middle. The CDR3 DNA reads TGCAGTGCGGGAGGGGCGGCTGAAGCTTTCTTT. This sequence encodes CSAGGAAEAFF.

This clone has more than one count but fewer than ten. The chain couples TRBV29-1 to TRBJ2-1; maybe TRBD1 (7 bases). CDR3 length equals 13 residues. The germline V and J ends were trimmed by 7 bases and 11 bases, with 21 bases remaining between them. Germline lookup yields CDR1 SQVTM and CDR2 ANQGSEA. The CDR3 coding sequence is TGCAGCGCGTCCCAGGGGGACTTCGAGAAGCAGTTCTTC. Residues: CSASQGDFEKQFF.

This clone was observed a few times. The rearrangement links TRBV18 to TRBJ2-1; D is perhaps TRBD2 (6 bases). CDR3 size: 13 residues. Trimming removed 5 bases from V and 7 bases from J, with 12 bases in between. Looked up from germline, CDR1 is KGHSH and CDR2 is LQKENI. CDR3 bases: TGTGCCAGCTCAGGCGGGGATGGGAATGAGCAGTTCTTC. Translated: CASSGGDGNEQFF.

The V and J genes are TRBV28 and TRBJ1-2; D is unclear. Germline V CDR1 and CDR2: MDHEN, SYDVKM. V lost 4 bases and J lost 3, with 12 bases in between. CDR3 length: 14 amino acids. CDR3 sequence: CASSSQPVDYGYTF. Written as DNA, the CDR3 is TGTGCCAGCAGTTCGCAGCCCGTAGACTATGGCTACACCTTC.

The chain has TRBV25-1 and TRBJ2-7; a weak D match, TRBD1 (6 bases). V was pared by 5 bases and J by 3 bases, with 11 bases between. Per the germline V gene, CDR1 is MGHDK and CDR2 is SYGVNS. CDR3 length: 13 amino acids. CDR3: CASSLGAVYEQYF. DNA of the CDR3: TGTGCCAGCAGTCTGGGGGCGGTCTACGAGCAGTACTTC.

The chain employs TRBV5-6 and TRBJ1-6, with D perhaps TRBD1 (5 bases). Germline values: CDR1 SGHDT, CDR2 YYEEEE. This CDR3 is 14 amino acids long. Trimming pared 0 bases from V and 7 bases from J, leaving 8 bases between. The CDR3 loop reads CASSLVRGNSPLHF. CDR3 DNA: TGTGCCAGCAGCTTGGTCCGGGGGAATTCACCCCTCCACTTT.

This clone was seen only a few times. V and J are TRBV5-1 and TRBJ2-1; D uncertain. The CDR3 runs to 17 residues. The germline CDR1 and CDR2 sequences are SGHRS and YFSETQ. V gave up 6 bases and J gave up 0 bases, with 19 bases separating them. The CDR3 bases are TGCGCCAGCATCCCAGGACCGGCTCCGAGCTCCTACAATGAGCAGTTCTTC. This codes for CASIPGPAPSSYNEQFF.

This rearrangement joins TRBV19 to TRBJ1-6, with 8 bases lining up with TRBD1. This CDR3 region has 15 residues. Trimming at V came to 5 bases and at J to 5 bases, leaving 5 bases not matched to a gene. Per the germline V gene, CDR1 is LNHDA and CDR2 is SQIVND (reference sequence). CDR3: CASSPGQGNNSPLHF. CDR3 nucleotide sequence: TGTGCCAGTAGTCCTGGACAGGGAAATAATTCACCCCTCCACTTT.

This rearrangement joins TRBV5-6 to TRBJ1-1; 8 bases line up with TRBD1. V lost 1 base to trimming and J lost 11 bases; unmatched junction nucleotides: 4. Per the germline V gene, CDR1 is SGHDT and CDR2 is YYEEEE. The CDR3 is 12 amino acids. Here the CDR3 reads CASSLWTGSAFF. In nucleotides, the CDR3 is TGTGCCAGCAGCTTGTGGACAGGGAGTGCTTTCTTT.

As concerns this clone: Distinct nucleotide sequences in the sample also encode this CDR3. The gene calls are TRBV5-1 and TRBJ2-7; D gene ambiguous. Germline V CDR1 and CDR2: SGHRS, YFSETQ. The CDR3 covers 13 residues. V was cut by 1 base and J by 4 bases, with 9 bases left in between. The DNA of the CDR3 is TGCGCCAGCAGCTTGCGTGAGGCATACGAGCAGTACTTC. The encoded protein is CASSLREAYEQYF.

The chain combines TRBV5-1 with TRBJ1-3; D is unclear. The V gene's germline CDR1 is SGHRS and CDR2 YFSETQ. This CDR3 has 16 residues. V was clipped by 5 bases and J by 0 bases, with 15 bases between them. The CDR3: CASSTSGMSSGNTIYF. The CDR3 bases are TGCGCCAGCAGTACCTCCGGGATGAGCTCTGGAAACACCATATATTTT.